This T cell receptor beta chain was sequenced during a study of blood T cells in healthy people across ages. PCR was performed a second time for 7 to 11 cycles using a sample-barcoded 5' primer and a J-beta primer mix. Each cDNA molecule, via a template-switch adaptor with 12 random nucleotides, was tagged. TCRdb ran MiXCR on the 5' RACE reads and lists one entry per CDR3 protein. The repertoire consists of about 730,000 distinct CDR3 sequences, with about 40% occurring once and the leading ten covering around a fifth. Details on this clonotype: Antigen unknown.

V shed 7 bases, J shed 0 bases, and the junction held 9 bases outside the gene matches. The CDR3 totals 16 residues. Germline CDR1 is DFQATT and CDR2 is SNEGSKA (reference sequence). Points from the study as a whole: The percentage of naive T cells correlated strongly with TCR beta diversity. Long-lived and aged donors differed, with more naive CD4+ cells and higher diversity in the long-lived.

Per sample, at least 6 micrograms of total RNA were extracted. Sequenced material: blood. The rearrangement joins TRBV20-1 to TRBJ2-7; 13 bases fit TRBD2. The TCR was taken from a woman in her sixties or seventies in good health. The CDR3 here is CSVPGLAGVISYEQYF. The CDR3 DNA is TGCAGTGTCCCAGGACTAGCGGGGGTTATCTCCTACGAGCAGTACTTC.